The following is a T cell receptor beta chain sequence with its context. The CDR3 spans 10 residues. In germline, CDR1 is DFQATT, CDR2 SNEGSKA (reference sequence). The sample originates from a study of blood T cell repertoires in COVID-19. Per the original data handling: Amplification of reference gene primers provided the estimated nucleated cell counts. Assay: immunoSEQ multiplex PCR; the TCRdb copy retains only in-frame clones and omits some. The DNA gave D and trimming, while V, J and clone size come from that table. The repertoire holds 160,000 or so clones, with around 82% as singletons. The chain carries TRBV20-1 and TRBJ2-1; tentative D call: TRBD2 (6 bases). Sample: PBMCs or T cells enriched from blood (not recorded which). This clonotype was obtained from a man aged 35-49 years who had recovered from COVID-19. CDR3 region: CSPGGSEQFF. CDR3 nucleotide sequence: TGCAGCCCTGGGGGGTCTGAGCAGTTCTTC.